A selection of T cell receptor beta chains follows, all from one sample in a study of T cell responses to AZD1222 COVID-19 vaccine. Clones were read by immunoSEQ multiplex PCR, and TCRdb kept only the in-frame ones, dropping some. This table holds 100,000 to 120,000 clones, under 95% found once. This specimen consisted of peripheral blood, obtained on day 0 of AZD1222 vaccination. Receptor source: an adult in good health. CDR3s include the opening cysteine and the closing phenylalanine or tryptophan. A D gene is named only where the DNA matches it firmly. Clone size is stated in some rows and not others, as once, few, many or a class when expanded.

j_gene: TRBJ1-3; abundance: NA; d_gene: NA; v_gene: TRBV4-1; CDR3aa: CASSQDMGSFDSGNTIYF; CDR3nt: TGCGCCAGCAGCCAAGATATGGGGTCCTTCGACTCTGGAAACACCATATATTTT
j_gene: TRBJ2-3; abundance: NA; d_gene: NA; v_gene: TRBV5-1; CDR3aa: CASSSSGFTDTQYF; CDR3nt: TGCGCCAGCAGCTCCTCAGGGTTCACAGATACGCAGTATTTT
j_gene: TRBJ1-1; abundance: NA; d_gene: NA; v_gene: TRBV28; CDR3aa: CASSLPETEAFF; CDR3nt: TGTGCCAGCAGTTTACCCGAGACTGAAGCTTTCTTT
j_gene: TRBJ1-1; abundance: NA; d_gene: NA; v_gene: TRBV5-4; CDR3aa: CASSPTGGMNTEAFF; CDR3nt: TGTGCCAGCAGCCCAACAGGTGGCATGAACACTGAAGCTTTCTTT
j_gene: TRBJ2-5; abundance: NA; d_gene: NA; v_gene: TRBV7-9; CDR3aa: CASSLESKETQYF; CDR3nt: TGTGCCAGCAGCTTAGAGAGTAAAGAGACCCAGTACTTC
j_gene: TRBJ2-1; abundance: NA; d_gene: TRBD1; v_gene: TRBV7-2; CDR3aa: CASSLLGTGGNNEQFF; CDR3nt: TGTGCCAGCAGCTTGCTCGGGACAGGGGGTAACAATGAGCAGTTCTTC
j_gene: TRBJ1-1; abundance: NA; d_gene: NA; v_gene: TRBV18; CDR3aa: CASSPGQNTEAFF; CDR3nt: TGTGCCAGCTCACCCGGACAGAACACTGAAGCTTTCTTT
j_gene: TRBJ1-3; abundance: NA; d_gene: NA; v_gene: TRBV7-2; CDR3aa: CASSLGAGGGSGNTIYF; CDR3nt: TGTGCCAGCAGCTTAGGGGCAGGAGGAGGCTCTGGAAACACCATATATTTT
j_gene: TRBJ1-5; abundance: once; d_gene: NA; v_gene: TRBV28; CDR3aa: CASTRGGGNQPQHF; CDR3nt: TGTGCCAGCACCCGGGGTGGCGGCAATCAGCCCCAGCATTTT
j_gene: TRBJ2-7; abundance: NA; d_gene: NA; v_gene: TRBV6-1; CDR3aa: CASSETFARTYEQYF; CDR3nt: TGTGCCAGCAGTGAAACCTTCGCCAGGACCTACGAGCAGTACTTC
j_gene: TRBJ2-3; abundance: NA; d_gene: NA; v_gene: TRBV11-2; CDR3aa: CASSGLTSSISTDTQYF; CDR3nt: TGTGCCAGCAGCGGACTGACCTCGTCGATCAGCACAGATACGCAGTATTTT
j_gene: TRBJ1-4; abundance: NA; d_gene: NA; v_gene: TRBV18; CDR3aa: CASSPPGGLGEKLFF; CDR3nt: TGTGCCAGCTCACCCCCCGGGGGTTTGGGTGAAAAACTGTTTTTT
j_gene: TRBJ2-5; abundance: few; d_gene: TRBD2; v_gene: TRBV2; CDR3aa: CASSELAGMGETQYF; CDR3nt: TGTGCCAGCAGTGAACTAGCGGGCATGGGAGAGACCCAGTACTTC
j_gene: TRBJ2-2; abundance: NA; d_gene: NA; v_gene: TRBV10-3; CDR3aa: CAIRQGNSDAGELFF; CDR3nt: TGTGCCATCAGGCAGGGAAATAGTGACGCCGGGGAGCTGTTTTTT
j_gene: TRBJ2-1; abundance: NA; d_gene: NA; v_gene: TRBV25-1; CDR3aa: CASSEYYNEQFF; CDR3nt: TGTGCCAGCAGTGAGTACTACAATGAGCAGTTCTTC
j_gene: TRBJ1-5; abundance: NA; d_gene: NA; v_gene: TRBV11-2; CDR3aa: CASSSRTREDNQPQHF; CDR3nt: TGTGCCAGCAGCTCACGTACGCGTGAAGACAATCAGCCCCAGCATTTT
j_gene: TRBJ1-2; abundance: NA; d_gene: TRBD1; v_gene: TRBV27; CDR3aa: CASSLSFGGQDGYTF; CDR3nt: TGTGCCAGCAGTTTATCGTTTGGGGGACAGGATGGCTACACCTTC
j_gene: TRBJ1-5; abundance: NA; d_gene: NA; v_gene: TRBV5-8; CDR3aa: CASTLQGGSNQPQHF; CDR3nt: TGTGCCAGCACCCTCCAGGGTGGGAGCAATCAGCCCCAGCATTTT
j_gene: TRBJ2-7; abundance: NA; d_gene: TRBD1; v_gene: TRBV7-2; CDR3aa: CASSTTGGNFYEQYF; CDR3nt: TGTGCCAGCAGCACCACAGGGGGCAATTTCTACGAGCAGTACTTC
j_gene: TRBJ1-5; abundance: NA; d_gene: TRBD1; v_gene: TRBV19; CDR3aa: CASSLGQNTNQPQHF; CDR3nt: TGTGCCAGTAGTTTGGGACAGAACACTAATCAGCCCCAGCATTTT
j_gene: TRBJ1-1; abundance: NA; d_gene: NA; v_gene: TRBV23-1; CDR3aa: CASSPFQGITEAFF; CDR3nt: TGCGCCAGCAGTCCTTTTCAGGGGATCACTGAAGCTTTCTTT
j_gene: TRBJ2-3; abundance: NA; d_gene: TRBD2; v_gene: TRBV29-1; CDR3aa: CSVEGLAGGPYTQYF; CDR3nt: TGCAGCGTTGAAGGGCTAGCGGGGGGTCCTTATACGCAGTATTTT